A single TCR beta chain is shown here with its context. The sample is drawn from a study of shared T cell receptors in the human thymus. V lost 6 bases to trimming and J lost 2 bases; unmatched junction nucleotides: 7. Germline-derived CDR1 and CDR2 are LGHNT and FRNRAP. The CDR3 loop spans 14 amino acids. Assay used: immunoSEQ multiplex PCR; TCRdb lists only in-frame clones, some missing. Here the sample spans 450,000 to 650,000 clones, approximately 80% being singletons. This same sample was also taken into another study, of human thymus T cells. That source reports: During corrective heart surgery, resections were taken, and the thymus tissue came from them. Seemingly biased V and J gene usage marked thymic and blood repertoires. Related research reported highly overlapping thymic repertoires among unrelated individuals.

This chain links TRBV12-5 with TRBJ2-7, with TRBD1 matching 7 bases. The clonotype was recovered from a boy in the first two years of life with a congenital heart defect. Material: thymocytes. This chain's CDR3 is CASGTGTAAYEQYF. CDR3 in DNA: TGTGCTAGTGGGACCGGGACAGCTGCCTACGAGCAGTACTTC.